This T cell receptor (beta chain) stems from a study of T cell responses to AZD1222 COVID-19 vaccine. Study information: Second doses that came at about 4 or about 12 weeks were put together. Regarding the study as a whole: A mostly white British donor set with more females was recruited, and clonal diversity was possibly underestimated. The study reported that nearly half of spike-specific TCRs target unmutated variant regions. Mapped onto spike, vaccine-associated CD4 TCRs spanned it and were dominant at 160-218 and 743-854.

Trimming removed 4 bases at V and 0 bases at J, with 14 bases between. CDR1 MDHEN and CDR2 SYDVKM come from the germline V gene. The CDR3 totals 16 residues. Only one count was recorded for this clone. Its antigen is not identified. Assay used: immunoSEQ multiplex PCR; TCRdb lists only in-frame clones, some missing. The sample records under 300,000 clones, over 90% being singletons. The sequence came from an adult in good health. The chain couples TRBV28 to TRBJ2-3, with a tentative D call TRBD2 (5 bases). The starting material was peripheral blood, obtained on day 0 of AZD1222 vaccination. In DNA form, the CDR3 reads TGTGCCAGCAGTTCCCATGGAGCGGTTAGCACAGATACGCAGTATTTT. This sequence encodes CASSSHGAVSTDTQYF.